This T cell receptor beta chain emerged from a study of blood T cell repertoires in COVID-19. Study summary: Whether acute or convalescent, the COVID-19 samples came from the United States, Italy and Spain. Sample material is recorded as cDNA or gDNA derived from T cells, B-cell-depleted T cells, or PBMCs.

The data were produced by immunoSEQ multiplex PCR, yet TCRdb's version contains in-frame clones alone and is incomplete. The sample lists around 80,000 clones; more than 80% were seen once. In germline, CDR1 is LGHNA, CDR2 YNFKEQ. This CDR3 comprises 15 residues. The ends lost 4 bases at V and 4 bases at J; junction bases unmatched: 4. As regards this clone: The same CDR3 can be traced to other DNA sequences in this sample.

This rearrangement joins TRBV4-2 to TRBJ2-7, with 13 bases matching TRBD2. The specimen sequenced was peripheral blood. The TCR originated in a woman older than 75 with acute or convalescent COVID-19. CDR3 loop: CASSLGLAGEYEQYF. The CDR3 nucleotides are TGTGCCAGCAGCCTAGGACTAGCGGGGGAATACGAGCAGTACTTC.